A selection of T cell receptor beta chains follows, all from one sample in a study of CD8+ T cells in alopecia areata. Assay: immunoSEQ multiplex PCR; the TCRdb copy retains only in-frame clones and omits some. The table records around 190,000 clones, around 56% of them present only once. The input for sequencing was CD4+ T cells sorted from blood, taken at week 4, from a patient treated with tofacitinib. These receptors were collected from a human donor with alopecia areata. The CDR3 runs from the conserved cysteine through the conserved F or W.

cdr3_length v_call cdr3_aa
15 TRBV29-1 CSAVKTTGADTEAFF
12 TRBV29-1 CSVEGRNYGYTF
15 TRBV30 CAWSAGTGYNQPQHF
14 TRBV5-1 CASSLQGNTGELFF
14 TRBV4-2 CASSQAAATYEQYF
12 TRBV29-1 CSVEAGAYEQYF
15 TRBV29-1 CSTGIRESGANVLTF
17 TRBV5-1 CASSLEIPPTGVYGYTF
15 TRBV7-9 CASSLDDRDIDEQYF
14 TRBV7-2 CASSLAGGPTEQYF
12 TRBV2 CASGSWDNEQFF
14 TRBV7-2 CASSPGLAYNEQFF